These 17 T cell receptor beta chains share one sample of origin, sequenced in a study of prognosis after radiotherapy for stage I lung cancer. Researchers used two-round multiplex PCR to amplify TCR beta CDR3 starting from genomic DNA. During first-round PCR, primers specific to each TRBV and TRBJ gene were used. TCRdb recomputed calls from the multiplex PCR reads with MiXCR, one row per CDR3 protein. The sample consists of about 21,000 distinct CDR3 sequences, roughly two fifths of them appearing once. The starting material was PBMCs, obtained before or after stereotactic body radiation therapy (not recorded which). These receptors were collected from a donor aged 50 or older with non-small cell lung cancer.

This clonotype was counted at least ten times. V usage is TRBV3-2 and J usage is TRBJ2-1. TRBV3-2 is labeled a pseudogene. This CDR3 has 13 residues. For the CDR3, the DNA is TGTGCCAGCAGCCAACTAAGGTACAATGAGCAGTTCTTC. As protein: CASSQLRYNEQFF.

This chain uses TRBV12-3 or TRBV12-4 with TRBJ2-3; 12 nucleotides align to TRBD2. The V segment lost 7 bases and the J segment 3 bases; nucleotides outside the gene matches: 20. The CDR3 is made up of 20 amino acids. The CDR3 region has the DNA TGTGCCAGCACCGACAGAGGCCTAGCGGGGGGGGGCGGTATGACAGATACGCAGTATTTT. Translation: CASTDRGLAGGGGMTDTQYF.

This clonotype was observed many times. The rearrangement links TRBV12-3 or TRBV12-4 to TRBJ2-7, with 9 bases lining up with TRBD1. After removal of 6 bases from V and 4 bases from J, the junction contained 7 bases not matched to a gene. The length of the CDR3 is 14 residues. For the CDR3, the DNA is TGTGCCAGCAGACCCGACAGGGGGAGGTACGAGCAGTACTTC. It translates to CASRPDRGRYEQYF.

On this clonotype itself: The junction departs from the called germline gene at one end, perhaps through a read error. The V gene is TRBV6-2 or TRBV6-3, the J gene TRBJ1-5; possible D gene TRBD1, 6 bases. The CDR3 is 14 residues long. In germline, CDR1 is MNHEY, CDR2 SVGEGT. DNA for the CDR3: TGTGCCAGCAGGAATGGGGGCATTCGGCAGCCACAGCATTTT. Amino acid sequence: CASRNGGIRQPQHF.

Ten or more counts support this clonotype. One end of the junction fails to match germline, which may point to a read error. The chain is built from TRBV20-1 and TRBJ2-1; D is uncertain. The CDR3 has 17 residues. Germline CDR1 and CDR2: DFQATT and SNEGSKA (reference sequence). CDR3 coding DNA: TGCAGTGCTAGAGATACGGGTGGGCTGAGCTCCTACAATGAGCAGCTCTTC. It encodes CSARDTGGLSSYNEQLF.

This clonotype has more than one count but fewer than ten. This clone may be a read error of a much larger clone one base away. Without the conserved terminal phenylalanine or tryptophan, this CDR3 likely stems from a read error. V is TRBV7-9 and J is TRBJ2-2; no clear D gene. Germline V gene data show CDR1 as SEHNR and CDR2 as FQNEAQ (reference sequence). Trimming removed 8 bases from V and 7 bases from J, with 8 bases in between. The CDR3 has 11 residues. The CDR3, as DNA: TGTGCCAGCGCGTTTTTCGGGGAGCTGTTTGTT. Protein: CASAFFGELFV.

The chain recombines TRBV7-2 with TRBJ2-1, with 7 bases lining up with TRBD2. With 5 bases clipped from V and 8 bases from J, the junction kept 12 bases outside the gene matches. This CDR3 region has 15 residues. The germline V gene has CDR1 SGHTA and CDR2 FQGNSA. The CDR3 loop reads CASSRTRGEIDEQFF. The CDR3 DNA reads as TGTGCCAGCAGCCGGACTAGAGGGGAGATAGATGAGCAGTTCTTC.

Notes on this clonotype: Sequence at one end of the junction differs from germline and may be a read error. The chain is built from TRBV7-3 and TRBJ2-5, with TRBD2 as a possible D gene (5 bases). Per the germline V gene, CDR1 is SGHTA and CDR2 is FQGTGA. The CDR3 covers 16 residues. The CDR3: CASSPSLGATQGTQYF. CDR3 DNA sequence: TGTGCCAGCAGCCCTTCCCTGGGAGCCACCCAAGGGACCCAGTACTTC.

This clonotype was found many times. CDR3 amino acids: CASSLGGTSGNTIYF. CDR3 bases: TGTGCCAGCAGCTTAGGCGGAACATCTGGAAACACCATATATTTT. V gene TRBV14 combines with J gene TRBJ1-3, with D unresolved. The V end lost 5 bases, the J end lost 1 base, and 12 bases lay between the germline ends. This CDR3 has 15 residues. Germline V CDR1 and CDR2: SGHDN, FVKESK.

This sequence joins TRBV12-3 or TRBV12-4 and TRBJ2-2; perhaps TRBD1 as D (6 bases). V lost 2 bases and J lost 7, with 29 bases in between. This CDR3 spans 20 amino acids. CDR3 region: CASSLTNRDTRWFYGGELFF. The CDR3 DNA reads as TGTGCCAGCAGTTTAACGAATCGGGACACTCGGTGGTTTTATGGCGGGGAGCTGTTTTTT.

This clonotype was seen repeatedly, ten times or more. This chain joins TRBV12-3 or TRBV12-4 and TRBJ2-5; 9 bases line up with TRBD2. J gave up 5 bases and V 7 bases, and 5 bases lay outside the gene matches. This CDR3 region has 13 residues. As DNA, the CDR3 is TGTGCCAGCAACCGCGGGAGGGGGGAGACCCAGTACTTC. Translating it yields CASNRGRGETQYF.

This clonotype has a single count. The J gene is TRBJ2-2, the V gene TRBV5-1; D possibly corresponds to TRBD2 (6 bases). This CDR3 has 15 amino acids. Trimming stripped 4 bases from V and 8 bases from J, with 18 bases between. Germline values: CDR1 SGHRS, CDR2 YFSETQ. The CDR3 sequence: CASSPSIGSLGELFF. The CDR3 DNA sequence: TGCGCCAGCAGCCCAAGTATCGGGAGCTTAGGGGAGCTGTTTTTT.

Of note for this clonotype: A far larger clone is one nucleotide away, so this likely arose from a read error. This rearrangement joins TRBV7-8 to TRBJ2-6, with a tentative D call TRBD2 (7 bases). The CDR3 runs to 12 residues. CDR1 SGHVS and CDR2 FQNEAQ come from the germline V gene. The CDR3 protein is CASSRGGEEHYF. The DNA of the CDR3 is TGTGCCAGCAGCCGAGGGGGGGAGGAGCATTACTTC.

V usage is TRBV28 and J usage is TRBJ1-2; no reliable D call. Germline V gene data show CDR1 as MDHEN and CDR2 as SYDVKM. The CDR3 runs to 13 residues. The V gene lost 5 bases and the J gene lost 0 bases, with 7 bases spanning the gap. CDR3 sequence: CASSDGSNYGYTF. The CDR3 DNA reads TGTGCCAGCAGTGACGGGTCTAACTATGGCTACACCTTC.

This clonotype was seen at least ten times. The chain carries TRBV7-2 and TRBJ2-3, with D maybe TRBD1 (6 bases). Trimming pared 7 bases from V and 2 bases from J, leaving 19 bases between. Germline CDR1 SGHTA, CDR2 FQGNSA. CDR3 length equals 16 residues. The CDR3 is CASTLGLGANTDTQYF. CDR3 DNA: TGTGCCAGCACCCTAGGATTGGGGGCCAACACAGATACGCAGTATTTT.

In regard to this clonotype: This sequence may be a read error, since a much larger clone differs from it by one base. The rearrangement links TRBV29-1 to TRBJ2-5, with D perhaps TRBD1 (6 bases). Trimming took off 3 bases at V and 1 base at J, with 9 bases between the two ends. This CDR3 is 13 amino acids long. CDR1 SQVTM and CDR2 ANQGSEA come from the germline V gene. The CDR3 is CSVEGDIQETQYF. The CDR3, as DNA: TGCAGCGTTGAGGGGGACATCCAAGAGACCCAGTACTTC. The full variable domain, completed using reference TRBV29-1 and TRBJ2-5, is SAVISQKPSRDICQRGTSLTIQCQVDSQVTMMFWYRQQPGQSLTLIATANQGSEATYESGFVIDKFPISRPNLTFSTLTVSNMSPEDSSIYLCSVEGDIQETQYFGPGTRLLVL.

Comment on this clonotype: This could be a read error, since a much larger clone is one nucleotide away. This chain joins TRBV6-1 and TRBJ2-1; 11 nucleotides agree with TRBD2. CDR3 length equals 18 residues. Germline V CDR1 and CDR2: MNHNS, SASEGT. CDR3 in amino acids: CASSTVGLAGSSHNEQFF. CDR3 bases: TGTGCCAGCAGCACCGTAGGACTAGCGGGCAGCTCCCACAATGAGCAGTTCTTC.